The TCR beta chain under discussion was sequenced for a study of shared clonotypes between healthy human individuals. Study at large: Each donor's CD8 memory used one plate, CD8 naive two, each CD4 subset three.

Comment on this clone: Antigen: not known.

The study's findings and limits: Researchers found naive subsets generally carried larger estimated richness than memory subsets.

Running of the assay took place at deep level. Every subset had its genomic DNA shared out evenly among several immunoSEQ plates. Produced via immunoSEQ multiplex PCR; TCRdb's table is partial and in-frame only. This table holds more than 1.2 million clones, approximately 98.5% found once. The V end lost 6 bases, the J end lost 5 bases, and 19 bases lay between the germline ends. Germline CDR1 and CDR2: MDHEN and SYDVKM. The CDR3 loop spans 15 amino acids. This receptor was obtained from a man aged 30 to 39 in good health. The sequencing sample was made of naive CD4+ T cells sorted from blood. Subset meaning: CD45RA+ positively selected. The chain combines TRBV28 with TRBJ2-5; D is unresolved. In DNA, the CDR3 is TGTGCCAGCAGCCTACCCCCTTGGTGGAGCGAGACCCAGTACTTC. Translated, it gives CASSLPPWWSETQYF.